A selection of T cell receptor beta chains follows, all from one sample in a study of beta chain features in type 1 diabetes. The protocol was immunoSEQ multiplex PCR, while the TCRdb copy is restricted to in-frame clones and leaves out a portion. The sample records around 150,000 clones, around 63% being singletons. Sequencing was done on a sample of naive CD4+ T cells from blood. These receptors were obtained from a man aged 25 to 45 with type 1 diabetes. Each CDR3 is given with its conserved first and last residue. The order of the fields is J gene, clone size, V gene, D gene, CDR3 DNA, CDR3 protein. The D gene is left open where the match is weak. Rows give clone size only sometimes, using once, few, many, or a class for an expanded clone.

j_call: TRBJ2-3
clone_size: -
v_call: TRBV9
d_call: TRBD2
cdr3_nt: TGTGCCAGCAGCGTCAGGGGACTAGCGGGGGGCCTTACAATAAGCACAGATACGCAGTATTTT
cdr3_aa: CASSVRGLAGGLTISTDTQYF

j_call: TRBJ1-2
clone_size: -
v_call: TRBV14
d_call: -
cdr3_nt: TGTGCCAGCAGCCATCCCGACGGGGCTTTGTGGAATGGCTACACCTTC
cdr3_aa: CASSHPDGALWNGYTF

j_call: TRBJ2-5
clone_size: -
v_call: TRBV30
d_call: -
cdr3_nt: TGTGCCTGGACTCAGGGTCCGGAGACCCAGTACTTC
cdr3_aa: CAWTQGPETQYF

j_call: TRBJ1-5
clone_size: -
v_call: TRBV7-9
d_call: -
cdr3_nt: TGTGCCAGCAGCTTACAGGGAAGCAATCAGCCCCAGCATTTT
cdr3_aa: CASSLQGSNQPQHF

j_call: TRBJ1-1
clone_size: few
v_call: TRBV7-9
d_call: -
cdr3_nt: TGTGCCAGCAGCACGCCCCCCTATGGAGGGGGGAACACTGAAGCTTTCTTT
cdr3_aa: CASSTPPYGGGNTEAFF

j_call: TRBJ2-5
clone_size: few
v_call: TRBV15
d_call: TRBD1
cdr3_nt: TGTGCCACCAGCGAGGGGACAGGAAACCAAGAGACCCAGTACTTC
cdr3_aa: CATSEGTGNQETQYF

j_call: TRBJ2-3
clone_size: -
v_call: TRBV18
d_call: -
cdr3_nt: TGTGCCAGCTCACCATCCGAGGGGAGCACAGATACGCAGTATTTT
cdr3_aa: CASSPSEGSTDTQYF

j_call: TRBJ2-5
clone_size: -
v_call: TRBV29-1
d_call: -
cdr3_nt: TGCAGCGTTGAGGCAGCTCGGGAGACCCAGTACTTC
cdr3_aa: CSVEAARETQYF

j_call: TRBJ2-5
clone_size: -
v_call: TRBV30
d_call: -
cdr3_nt: TGTGCCTGGAGTCCTCTGCTCCAAGAGACCCAGTACTTC
cdr3_aa: CAWSPLLQETQYF

j_call: TRBJ2-3
clone_size: few
v_call: TRBV29-1
d_call: -
cdr3_nt: TGCAGCGTAGGACAAGCCACTAGCACAGATACGCAGTATTTT
cdr3_aa: CSVGQATSTDTQYF

j_call: TRBJ1-6
clone_size: -
v_call: TRBV4-1
d_call: TRBD1
cdr3_nt: TGCGCCAGCAGCCAAGAAAGACAGGGGGGTTCACCCCTCCACTTT
cdr3_aa: CASSQERQGGSPLHF

j_call: TRBJ1-1
clone_size: -
v_call: TRBV5-4
d_call: -
cdr3_nt: TGTGCCAGCAGCTTGGGTCTAATGATGAACACTGAAGCTTTCTTT
cdr3_aa: CASSLGLMMNTEAFF

j_call: TRBJ2-7
clone_size: -
v_call: TRBV4-3
d_call: -
cdr3_nt: TGCGCCAGCAGCCAGGGGGCCGGGAACCGCCTCCGGGCCGAGCAGTACTTC
cdr3_aa: CASSQGAGNRLRAEQYF

j_call: TRBJ2-5
clone_size: -
v_call: TRBV28
d_call: -
cdr3_nt: TGTGCCAGCAGTTCTCGAGGGGAGCGGTACCAAGAGACCCAGTACTTC
cdr3_aa: CASSSRGERYQETQYF

j_call: TRBJ2-1
clone_size: once
v_call: TRBV25-1
d_call: -
cdr3_nt: TGTGCCAGCAGTGACCCCAGGGGGCAGTTCTTC
cdr3_aa: CASSDPRGQFF

j_call: TRBJ1-5
clone_size: -
v_call: TRBV30
d_call: -
cdr3_nt: TGTGCCTTCGATGGAGGGGGTTATAGCAATCAGCCCCAGCATTTT
cdr3_aa: CAFDGGGYSNQPQHF

j_call: TRBJ1-3
clone_size: few
v_call: TRBV15
d_call: -
cdr3_nt: TGTGCCACCAGCAGAGATCAGGGTAGCTCTGGAAACACCATATATTTT
cdr3_aa: CATSRDQGSSGNTIYF

j_call: TRBJ2-3
clone_size: -
v_call: TRBV30
d_call: -
cdr3_nt: TGTGCCTGGAGTCCTCGCCAGGGAGATACGCAGTATTTT
cdr3_aa: CAWSPRQGDTQYF

j_call: TRBJ2-7
clone_size: few
v_call: TRBV29-1
d_call: -
cdr3_nt: TGCAGCGGGGGATTGACGGGGTACGAGCAGTACTTC
cdr3_aa: CSGGLTGYEQYF

j_call: TRBJ2-3
clone_size: -
v_call: TRBV11-2
d_call: TRBD2
cdr3_nt: TGTGCCAGCAGTGTGACTAGCGGGAGTTACACAGATACGCAGTATTTT
cdr3_aa: CASSVTSGSYTDTQYF

j_call: TRBJ1-2
clone_size: -
v_call: TRBV6-5
d_call: TRBD1
cdr3_nt: TGTGCCAGCAGTAGGGACAGGGATAACTATGGCTACACCTTC
cdr3_aa: CASSRDRDNYGYTF

j_call: TRBJ2-5
clone_size: -
v_call: TRBV29-1
d_call: -
cdr3_nt: TGCAGCGTTGAAAGTGTCGTAGAGACCCAGTACTTC
cdr3_aa: CSVESVVETQYF

j_call: TRBJ2-1
clone_size: -
v_call: TRBV10-3
d_call: -
cdr3_nt: TGTGCCATCAGTGCCGGCGGAGAGCAGTTCTTC
cdr3_aa: CAISAGGEQFF

j_call: TRBJ1-2
clone_size: -
v_call: TRBV4-3
d_call: -
cdr3_nt: TGCGCCAGCAGCCAAGCCGCTGTCGGTCGTGGCTACACCTTC
cdr3_aa: CASSQAAVGRGYTF

j_call: TRBJ2-7
clone_size: few
v_call: TRBV15
d_call: TRBD2
cdr3_nt: TGTGCCACCAGCAGAGTGGCGGGGGGCAGCTACGAGCAGTACTTC
cdr3_aa: CATSRVAGGSYEQYF

j_call: TRBJ2-7
clone_size: few
v_call: TRBV20-1
d_call: TRBD1
cdr3_nt: TGCAGTGCTAGAGTTTCGGGACAGGCCCTCTTC
cdr3_aa: CSARVSGQALF

j_call: TRBJ2-3
clone_size: -
v_call: TRBV5-1
d_call: -
cdr3_nt: TGCGCCAGCAGCTGGTCCCCAGCGGCCACAGATACGCAGTATTTT
cdr3_aa: CASSWSPAATDTQYF

j_call: TRBJ2-3
clone_size: -
v_call: TRBV6-6
d_call: -
cdr3_nt: TGTGCCAGCAGTTATACTAGCACAGATACGCAGTATTTT
cdr3_aa: CASSYTSTDTQYF

j_call: TRBJ2-7
clone_size: few
v_call: TRBV15
d_call: -
cdr3_nt: TGTGCCACCAGCAGGGACACCTACGAGCAGTACTTC
cdr3_aa: CATSRDTYEQYF

j_call: TRBJ1-6
clone_size: -
v_call: TRBV7-9
d_call: -
cdr3_nt: TGTGCCAGCAGCCAGGACAGTATGGGCACCCTCCACTTT
cdr3_aa: CASSQDSMGTLHF

j_call: TRBJ2-5
clone_size: few
v_call: TRBV7-9
d_call: TRBD2
cdr3_nt: TGTGCCAGCAGCAGAAAACTAGCGACCATCTTGGAGACCCAGTACTTC
cdr3_aa: CASSRKLATILETQYF

j_call: TRBJ2-3
clone_size: -
v_call: TRBV7-2
d_call: -
cdr3_nt: TGTGCCAGCAGCTTCGGGGATACGCAGTATTTT
cdr3_aa: CASSFGDTQYF

j_call: TRBJ2-7
clone_size: -
v_call: TRBV30
d_call: TRBD1
cdr3_nt: TGTGCCTGGAGCCGACAGGGAACCTACGAGCAGTACTTC
cdr3_aa: CAWSRQGTYEQYF

j_call: TRBJ2-3
clone_size: few
v_call: TRBV29-1
d_call: -
cdr3_nt: TGCAGCGTTGGGGGCCTAATTAGCACAGATACGCAGTATTTT
cdr3_aa: CSVGGLISTDTQYF

j_call: TRBJ2-3
clone_size: few
v_call: TRBV30
d_call: TRBD1
cdr3_nt: TGTGCCTGGAGTTGGGACAGACCTAGCACAGATACGCAGTATTTT
cdr3_aa: CAWSWDRPSTDTQYF

j_call: TRBJ2-3
clone_size: -
v_call: TRBV4-3
d_call: -
cdr3_nt: TGCGCCAGCAGCCAAGGACTGGCCTCGGGGGTAGATACGCAGTATTTT
cdr3_aa: CASSQGLASGVDTQYF

j_call: TRBJ2-5
clone_size: -
v_call: TRBV7-2
d_call: -
cdr3_nt: TGTGCCAGCAGCCCAGATCTTCCTGGGTGGGAGACCCAGTACTTC
cdr3_aa: CASSPDLPGWETQYF